This TCR beta chain was observed in a study of blood T cells in healthy people across ages. Study-level information: Capturing about one barcoded beta molecule per two T cells was achieved by template switching.

CDR3 length equals 14 residues. V was cut by 7 bases and J by 0 bases, with 10 bases left in between. For the second PCR, which ran for 7 to 11 cycles, a sample-barcoded 5' primer and a J-beta primer mix were used. TCRdb used MiXCR to reprocess the 5' RACE reads, holding one entry per CDR3 protein. Among over a million distinct CDR3 sequences, 40% to 45% were seen once, and the ten largest hold around 18%. This clonotype was observed a few times. Its antigen is currently unknown. Study outcomes and limitations: As age increased, TCR beta diversity per million T cells fell in a roughly linear fashion.

Healthy Caucasian individuals from Russia aged about 6 to 100 served as donors. The genes are TRBV12-3 or TRBV12-4 and TRBJ2-1; D is uncertain. Sequences were obtained from blood. The TCR comes from a woman aged 60-70 years in good health. CDR3 bases: TGTGCCAGCACCTCGGGTATCTCCTACAATGAGCAGTTCTTC. It is translated as CASTSGISYNEQFF.